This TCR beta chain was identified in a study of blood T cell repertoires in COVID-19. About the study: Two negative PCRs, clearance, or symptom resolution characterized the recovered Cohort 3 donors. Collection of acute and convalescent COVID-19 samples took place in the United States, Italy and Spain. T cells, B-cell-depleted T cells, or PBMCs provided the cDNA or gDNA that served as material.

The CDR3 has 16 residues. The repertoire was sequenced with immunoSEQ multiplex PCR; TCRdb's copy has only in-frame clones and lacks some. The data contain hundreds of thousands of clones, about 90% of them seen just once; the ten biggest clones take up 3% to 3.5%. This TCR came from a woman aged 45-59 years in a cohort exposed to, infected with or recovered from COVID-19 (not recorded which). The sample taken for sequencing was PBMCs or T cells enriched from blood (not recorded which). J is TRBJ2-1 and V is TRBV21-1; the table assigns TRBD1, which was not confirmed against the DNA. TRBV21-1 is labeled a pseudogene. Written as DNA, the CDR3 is TGTGCCAGCAGCCACCCACGGGACAGGGGTGGCAATGAGCAGTTCTTC. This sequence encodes CASSHPRDRGGNEQFF.